Each of the 17 T cell receptor beta chains below was sequenced from the same sample in a study of blood T cell repertoires in COVID-19. Profiling relied on immunoSEQ multiplex PCR, and the TCRdb table lists in-frame clones only, not all of them. The sample records around 280,000 clones, approximately 86% being singletons. Sample: peripheral blood. The receptors shown here come from a woman aged 25-40 years who had recovered from COVID-19.

The V and J genes are TRBV19 and TRBJ1-1; D is ambiguous. CDR3 length: 13 amino acids. Trimming removed 4 bases at V and 11 bases at J, with 17 bases between. Germline V gene data show CDR1 as LNHDA and CDR2 as SQIVND (reference sequence). CDR3 amino acids: CASSTRLAAGAFF. The CDR3 bases are TGTGCCAGTAGTACACGGTTAGCCGCGGGGGCTTTCTTT.

The chain employs TRBV7-9 and TRBJ2-5, with 10 bases fitting TRBD2. The CDR3 is made up of 14 amino acids. Germline trimming cut 5 bases from V and 4 bases from J; bases unmatched to any gene: 4. CDR1 SEHNR and CDR2 FQNEAQ come from the germline V gene (reference sequence). In DNA form, the CDR3 reads TGTGCCAGCAGCAAAAGCGGGAGGGGAGAGACCCAGTACTTC. It yields the protein CASSKSGRGETQYF.

The table lists this clone with a few counts. The chain joins TRBV6-5 to TRBJ1-1, with 7 bases fitting TRBD1. CDR1 is MNHEY, CDR2 SVGAGI, per germline. With V trimmed by 6 bases and J by 7 bases, 14 bases remained unmatched. There are 15 residues in the CDR3. The CDR3 DNA follows: TGTGCCAGCAGATCTGGACAGGCCGAGGGGAATGAAGCTTTCTTT. Encoded protein: CASRSGQAEGNEAFF.

The CDR3, as DNA: TGTGCCAGTAGACCAAGGGAGACCGGGGAGCTGTTTTTT. Amino acids: CASRPRETGELFF. The chain employs TRBV19 and TRBJ2-2; the D gene is possibly TRBD2 (5 bases). The CDR3 totals 13 residues. V dropped 6 bases and J dropped 5 bases, with 10 bases sitting between them. The germline CDR1 and CDR2 sequences are LNHDA and SQIVND (reference sequence).

Only a few counts were recorded for this clone. The chain employs TRBV3-1 (or the pseudogene TRBV3-2) and TRBJ1-6; D is undetermined. In germline, CDR1 is LGHDT, CDR2 YNNKEL (reference sequence). The V end was cut by 8 bases, the J end by 10 bases, with 12 bases between. The CDR3 contains 12 residues. Written as DNA, the CDR3 is TGTGCCAGCTCCTCTCAGAAGTCACCCCTCCACTTT. Protein: CASSSQKSPLHF.

This clone appeared once. The V call is TRBV28, the J call TRBJ2-2; no definite D call. This CDR3 spans 11 amino acids. V dropped 8 bases and J dropped 7 bases, with 8 bases sitting between them. From germline, CDR1 is MDHEN and CDR2 SYDVKM. The CDR3 loop reads CASGPGGELFF. In DNA, the CDR3 is TGTGCCAGCGGGCCCGGCGGGGAGCTGTTTTTT.

V is TRBV19 and J is TRBJ2-7, with D possibly TRBD1 on 6 matching bases. CDR3 length: 12 amino acids. V lost 4 bases, J lost 5 bases, and 9 bases lay in between. Germline V CDR1 and CDR2: LNHDA, SQIVND (reference sequence). The DNA of the CDR3 is TGTGCCAGTAGTACGACAGGCAACGAGCAGTACTTC. It codes for CASSTTGNEQYF.

The CDR3 reads CASSNGTGNQPQHF. The CDR3 DNA reads as TGTGCCAGCAGCAACGGGACAGGGAATCAGCCCCAGCATTTT. This chain connects TRBV7-9 to TRBJ1-5; the match to TRBD1 covers 9 bases. The CDR3 is made up of 14 amino acids. Unmatched junction bases numbered 3, after V lost 5 bases and J lost 4 bases. Germline-derived CDR1 and CDR2 are SEHNR and FQNEAQ (reference sequence).

The DNA of the CDR3 is TGTGCCAGCAGCTTAGAGCCACAGGGCACAGATACGCAGTATTTT. As protein: CASSLEPQGTDTQYF. The chain employs TRBV7-8 and TRBJ2-3; weak D call: TRBD1 (5 bases). V lost 1 base to trimming and J lost 1 base, with 9 bases between them. The CDR3 has 15 residues. Germline V gene sequence: CDR1 SGHVS, CDR2 FQNEAQ.

This clone has just a few counts. The chain joins TRBV4-1 to TRBJ1-1; D not certain. The CDR3 covers 12 residues. The germline V gene has CDR1 MGHRA and CDR2 YSYEKL. V was shortened by 3 bases and J by 7 bases, with 9 bases between the two germline ends. As DNA, the CDR3 is TGCGCCAGCAGCCAGGCGGGGAATGAAGCTTTCTTT. As protein: CASSQAGNEAFF.

This clone came up a few times. The chain is built from TRBV4-1 and TRBJ1-5, with D possibly being TRBD1 (5 bases). Trimming removed 4 bases from V and 0 bases from J, with 10 bases in between. Germline V lookup: CDR1 MGHRA, CDR2 YSYEKL. The CDR3 runs 15 residues. The CDR3: CASSPGRSSNQPQHF. CDR3 nucleotide sequence: TGCGCCAGCAGCCCAGGGAGGAGTAGCAATCAGCCCCAGCATTTT.

This chain links TRBV7-3 with TRBJ2-5; 9 bases match TRBD2. This CDR3 is built from 14 residues. V gave up 5 bases and J gave up 4 bases; unmatched junction bases: 5. Germline loops: CDR1 SGHTA, CDR2 FQGTGA. CDR3 DNA: TGTGCCAGCAGCGCGTTAGCGGGAGCAGAGACCCAGTACTTC. Protein sequence: CASSALAGAETQYF.

There are a few counts of this clone. The rearrangement uses TRBV5-1 and TRBJ1-1, with 9 bases that match TRBD1. The CDR3 is 15 amino acids. Germline loops: CDR1 SGHRS, CDR2 YFSETQ. J gave up 6 bases and V 0 bases, and 6 bases lay outside the gene matches. The CDR3 sequence is CASSLVRGQGAEAFF. DNA of the CDR3: TGCGCCAGCAGCTTGGTCCGGGGACAGGGAGCTGAAGCTTTCTTT.

The genes are TRBV7-2 and TRBJ1-2, with 8 bases that match TRBD1. V dropped 5 bases and J dropped 3; count of bases not matched to a gene: 5. The CDR3 contains 14 residues. Germline assignment: CDR1 SGHTA and CDR2 FQGNSA. The CDR3 loop is CASSRQGADYGYTF. Here the CDR3 DNA reads TGTGCCAGCAGCCGGCAGGGGGCGGACTATGGCTACACCTTC.

The rearrangement uses TRBV28 and TRBJ2-1, with a weak D call TRBD2 (5 bases). The CDR3 loop spans 15 amino acids. CDR1 is MDHEN, CDR2 SYDVKM, per germline. Deletions cut 4 bases from V and 8 bases from J, with 18 bases between. CDR3 sequence: CASSSSPSDGDEQFF. The DNA for the CDR3 is TGTGCCAGCAGTTCTAGCCCTTCGGACGGAGATGAGCAGTTCTTC.

The genes are TRBV15 and TRBJ1-3; perhaps TRBD1 as D (5 bases). V gave up 5 bases and J gave up 1 base, with 9 bases separating them. Germline V gene sequence: CDR1 LNHNV, CDR2 YYDKDF (reference sequence). The CDR3 sequence is 14 residues long. In DNA form, the CDR3 reads TGTGCCACCAGCTCACGGACATCTGGAAACACCATATATTTT. Residues: CATSSRTSGNTIYF.

The rearrangement links TRBV28 to TRBJ1-5, with 8 positions matching TRBD1. The CDR3 loop spans 14 amino acids. Per germline, CDR1 MDHEN and CDR2 SYDVKM. V lost 8 bases to trimming and J lost 7 bases; unmatched junction nucleotides: 10. The DNA for the CDR3 is TGTGCCAGCGCCCGGGACAGGTCATGGCAGCCCCAGCATTTT. Translated, it gives CASARDRSWQPQHF.